This T cell receptor (beta chain) was profiled in a study of T cells in Graves' hyperthyroidism and ophthalmopathy. Diagnoses were established using clinical symptoms, serum thyroxine and TRAb, thyroid ultrasound and orbital computed tomography. PBMCs were obtained from approximately 10 ml fresh peripheral blood. Germline trimming cut 5 bases from V and 7 bases from J; bases unmatched to any gene: 3. The germline V gene has CDR1 DFQATT and CDR2 SNEGSKA (reference sequence). CDR3 length equals 13 residues. This clonotype has ten or more counts. The target antigen is unknown. Study observations and caveats: Ophthalmopathy and stable hyperthyroidism were told apart by a 13 V-J model. Peripheral blood also featured most of the thyroid clonotypes expanded above 0.001.

Template material for amplifying TCR beta CDR3 regions consisted of RNA transcripts. The HTBI set primed first-round TCR CDR3 RT-PCR. TCRdb re-analysed the multiplex PCR reads in MiXCR, keeping a single row per CDR3 protein. In the table there are more than 350,000 distinct CDR3 sequences, nearly 15% of which are singletons. The gene calls are TRBV20-1 and TRBJ1-6, with 9 bases matching TRBD1. The TCR comes from a woman aged 55-70 years with Graves' ophthalmopathy. The sequenced material came from blood. The CDR3 coding sequence is TGCAGTGCTGTCGGGACAGGGAATTCACCCCTCCACTTT. Its protein product is CSAVGTGNSPLHF.